This T cell receptor (beta chain) derives from a study of a mutant IDH1 vaccine in newly diagnosed glioma. Study summary: Vaccine administration was initiated 4-6 weeks following radiotherapy alone, or with temozolomide cycles. Averaging roughly 40 years of age, treated patients were about 62% male and approximately 38% female. Pretreatment consisted of radiotherapy, temozolomide, or both, with most receiving both. General observations from the study: The authors found pseudoprogression apparently unrelated to changes in top peripheral T cell clonotypes.

Method: immunoSEQ multiplex PCR; TCRdb's copy keeps in-frame clones and lacks some. The sample shows about 64,000 clones, roughly 83% of them seen only once. In regard to this clone: Its antigen remains unknown.

Documented time point: week 11, during vaccination. The content of each vaccine dose was 300 ug of mutant IDH1 20-mer peptide, and topical imiquimod accompanied it. Per the germline V gene, CDR1 is MNHEY and CDR2 is SMNVEV (reference sequence). The CDR3 is 15 amino acids. The ends lost 6 bases at V and 2 bases at J; junction bases unmatched: 9. The sample was PBMCs, taken from a glioma patient whose treatment included an IDH1 peptide vaccine. This sequence originates from a woman aged 45 to 65 with glioma. The V and J genes are TRBV27 and TRBJ2-7; 8 bases align to TRBD2. The CDR3 protein is CASRNSGGGPYEQYF. DNA for the CDR3: TGTGCCAGCAGGAATTCGGGGGGGGGACCCTACGAGCAGTACTTC.